The clone carrying this T cell receptor (beta chain) occurred once. These data belong to a study of blood T cell repertoires in COVID-19. Study information: Sample material is recorded as cDNA or gDNA derived from T cells, B-cell-depleted T cells, or PBMCs.

Clones were read by immunoSEQ multiplex PCR, and TCRdb kept only the in-frame ones, dropping some. The table lists roughly 230,000 clones, approximately 85% of them singletons. V gave up 4 bases and J gave up 10 bases, with 10 bases separating them. Germline V gene data show CDR1 as SGHTA and CDR2 as FQGNSA. This CDR3 has 12 amino acids. This chain uses TRBV7-2 with TRBJ1-4; D is uncertain. This receptor was identified in a human donor in a cohort sampled during active COVID-19. Sequenced material: peripheral blood. The CDR3 region is CASSSGLGKLFF. The DNA of the CDR3 is TGTGCCAGCAGCTCGGGATTGGGAAAACTGTTTTTT. The complete variable domain, with remaining parts taken from reference TRBV7-2 and TRBJ1-4, reads GAGVSQSPSNKVTEKGKDVELRCDPISGHTALYWYRQSLGQGLEFLIYFQGNSAPDKSGLPSDRFSAERTGGSVSTLTIQRTQQEDSAVYLCASSSGLGKLFFGSGTQLSVL.